These 30 T cell receptor beta chains share one sample of origin, sequenced in a study of identical twins. MiXCR was run by TCRdb on the 5' RACE reads, yielding one entry per CDR3 protein. Of approximately 680,000 distinct CDR3 sequences in the sample, just over 7% are singletons; the top ten hold less than 2%. In addition, the sample was reused for a study of yellow fever vaccine responses in identical twins.

Material: PBMCs. The receptors here all came from a woman aged 18-29 years in good health.

This clonotype was seen many times. V gene TRBV20-1 combines with J gene TRBJ2-7; D unresolved. The CDR3 extends over 14 amino acids. Trimming shortened V by 6 bases and J by 0 bases, and 15 bases separated the two germline ends. Germline V CDR1 and CDR2: DFQATT, SNEGSKA (reference sequence). The CDR3, as DNA: TGCAGTGCCCCAGCCTACCAGACCTCCTACGAGCAGTACTTC. This translates into CSAPAYQTSYEQYF.

This clonotype has ten or more counts. The chain carries TRBV3-1 and TRBJ1-1; D not resolved. This CDR3 is built from 13 residues. Between the trimmed V and J ends, which lost 1 base and 6 bases, there was a span of 9 bases. The germline CDR1 and CDR2 sequences are LGHDT and YNNKEL (reference sequence). In nucleotides, the CDR3 is TGTGCCAGCAGCCAAGCGACGAGGGCTGAAGCTTTCTTT. It translates to CASSQATRAEAFF.

The chain joins TRBV20-1 to TRBJ2-7; 7 bases map to TRBD1. The trim removed 5 bases at V and 3 bases at J, leaving 4 bases unmatched. The CDR3 covers 12 residues. From germline, CDR1 is DFQATT and CDR2 SNEGSKA (reference sequence). The CDR3 protein is CSASQGNYEQYV. The CDR3 DNA is TGCAGTGCTTCACAGGGGAACTACGAGCAGTACGTC.

Many counts were recorded for this clonotype. The gene calls are TRBV5-1 and TRBJ1-2; TRBD1 might be the D (6 bases). This CDR3 region has 16 residues. CDR1 and CDR2 from the germline V gene are SGHRS and YFSETQ. V lost 0 bases and J 4 bases, leaving 16 bases between the germline ends. The CDR3 DNA reads as TGCGCCAGCAGCTTGGATCCGGGGGCGGGAGGCTATGGCTACACCTTC. This translates into CASSLDPGAGGYGYTF.

This clonotype was found a few times. The chain carries TRBV6-5 and TRBJ2-1; 8 bases match TRBD2. CDR1 MNHEY and CDR2 SVGAGI come from the germline V gene. This CDR3 comprises 12 residues. J gave up 11 bases and V 7 bases, and 7 bases lay outside the gene matches. CDR3 residues: CASTLRGGQQFF. The CDR3 DNA follows: TGTGCCAGCACCCTACGGGGGGGACAGCAGTTCTTC.

The table lists this clonotype with many counts. The chain recombines TRBV7-3 with TRBJ2-1; 9 nucleotides align to TRBD2. This CDR3 has 15 amino acids. The J segment lost 8 bases and the V segment lost 5 bases, leaving 10 bases of the junction unmatched. Germline-derived CDR1 and CDR2 are SGHTA and FQGTGA. CDR3 protein: CASSRTSGLVDEQFF. DNA for the CDR3: TGTGCCAGCAGCCGCACTAGCGGGTTGGTAGATGAGCAGTTCTTC.

This clonotype was observed at least ten times. The chain has TRBV20-1 and TRBJ2-1; D is unclear. Trimming cost V 5 bases and J 5 bases, with 16 bases left between them. CDR3 size: 14 residues. Germline CDR1 reads DFQATT; CDR2 reads SNEGSKA (reference sequence). In DNA, the CDR3 is TGCAGTGCTCTTCCCTGGGAAAAGCACAATGAGCAGTTCTTC. Its protein is CSALPWEKHNEQFF.

This clonotype was seen more than once but under ten times. The chain combines TRBV11-2 with TRBJ1-6; TRBD1 is a possible D gene (5 bases). The CDR3 extends over 15 amino acids. V lost 3 bases and J 7 bases, leaving 13 bases between the germline ends. The germline V gene encodes CDR1 SGHAT and CDR2 FQNNGV. This CDR3 reads CASSFVDKLNSPLHF. As DNA, the CDR3 is TGTGCCAGCAGCTTCGTGGACAAACTCAATTCACCCCTCCACTTT.

V and J are TRBV5-1 and TRBJ1-1; 8 bases agree with TRBD1. Trimming cost V 0 bases and J 10 bases; bases outside gene matches: 11. This CDR3 contains 15 residues. Germline V gene sequence: CDR1 SGHRS, CDR2 YFSETQ. The CDR3 region has the DNA TGCGCCAGCAGCTTGGTCCCGGACAGGGATACGGCAGCTTTCTTT. Translation gives CASSLVPDRDTAAFF. Together with reference TRBV5-1 and TRBJ1-1, the CDR3 gives the full variable domain: KAGVTQTPRYLIKTRGQQVTLSCSPISGHRSVSWYQQTPGQGLQFLFEYFSETQRNKGNFPGRFSGRQFSNSRSEMNVSTLELGDSALYLCASSLVPDRDTAAFFGQGTRLTVV.

This clonotype came up a few times. The CDR3 protein is CATSEDNEQFF. The CDR3 DNA reads as TGTGCCACCAGTGAGGACAATGAGCAGTTCTTC. This chain connects TRBV24-1 to TRBJ2-1; no firm D call. This CDR3 comprises 11 residues. The germline CDR1 and CDR2 sequences are KGHDR and SFDVKD. V lost 4 bases and J 5 bases, leaving 2 bases between the germline ends.

This clonotype was counted ten times or more. This sequence joins TRBV7-9 and TRBJ2-3; 7 bases are shared with TRBD2. Germline V lookup: CDR1 SEHNR, CDR2 FQNEAQ (reference sequence). Trimming took 4 bases from V and 4 from J; bases not matched to a gene: 2. This CDR3 has 13 residues. The CDR3 is CASSSAGADTQYF. The CDR3 DNA reads as TGTGCCAGCAGCTCCGCGGGGGCAGATACGCAGTATTTT.

This clonotype was observed many times. The chain couples TRBV7-8 to TRBJ2-1, with D perhaps matching TRBD1 (6 bases). Germline assignment: CDR1 SGHVS and CDR2 FQNEAQ. The germline V and J ends were trimmed by 1 base and 15 bases, with 16 bases remaining between them. The CDR3 covers 13 residues. The chain's CDR3 is CASSLEAGTIGFF. The DNA of the CDR3 is TGTGCCAGCAGCTTAGAGGCCGGGACAATAGGGTTCTTC.

This clonotype was observed a few times. The J gene is TRBJ2-5, the V gene TRBV6-5, with D perhaps matching TRBD2 (6 bases). CDR1 and CDR2 from the germline V gene are MNHEY and SVGAGI. V was trimmed by 4 bases and J by 4 bases, leaving 19 bases between them. The CDR3 is 16 residues long. CDR3: CASSSVRGPGGETQYF. CDR3 nucleotides: TGTGCCAGCAGTTCGGTGAGGGGCCCCGGGGGAGAGACCCAGTACTTC.

The sample holds a few counts of this clonotype. The gene calls are TRBV6-1 and TRBJ1-2; the D is unclear. The CDR3 loop spans 12 amino acids. Germline CDR1 MNHNS, CDR2 SASEGT. Deletions cut 4 bases from V and 7 bases from J, with 10 bases between. For the CDR3, the DNA is TGTGCCAGCAGTGCTCAACGACCTGGCTACACCTTC. As protein: CASSAQRPGYTF.

This rearrangement joins TRBV24-1 to TRBJ2-1; 8 bases line up with TRBD2. This CDR3 comprises 15 residues. CDR1 KGHDR and CDR2 SFDVKD come from the germline V gene. Unmatched junction bases numbered 6, after V lost 2 bases and J lost 7 bases. The CDR3 spells CATSDSREAINEQFF. The CDR3 DNA reads TGTGCCACCAGTGATTCGCGGGAGGCCATAAATGAGCAGTTCTTC.

This clonotype was counted between two and nine times. The V and J genes are TRBV4-2 and TRBJ2-7; TRBD2 is a possible D gene (6 bases). Germline V gene lookup returns CDR1 LGHNA and CDR2 YNFKEQ. The CDR3 has 16 residues. V was pared by 4 bases and J by 3 bases, with 19 bases between. The CDR3 loop is CASSPSNPEGLYEQYF. Written as DNA, the CDR3 is TGTGCCAGCAGCCCATCCAACCCAGAGGGACTCTACGAGCAGTACTTC.

The chain uses TRBV11-1 and TRBJ1-1; 7 nucleotides match TRBD1. CDR3 length: 14 residues. The V gene end was trimmed by 5 bases and the J gene end by 5 bases; junction bases not matched to a gene: 8. The germline CDR1 and CDR2 sequences are SGHAT and FQDESV (reference sequence). The CDR3: CASSMRQGGTEAFF. In DNA, the CDR3 is TGTGCCAGCAGCATGCGACAGGGTGGAACTGAAGCTTTCTTT.

This clonotype was recorded at least ten times. The CDR3 DNA reads as TGTGCCAGCAGCTTAGTGCTGGGCATGAACACTGAAGCTTTCTTT. Translating gives CASSLVLGMNTEAFF. This chain joins TRBV7-2 and TRBJ1-1; D is unresolved. Germline loops: CDR1 SGHTA, CDR2 FQGNSA. Trimming cost V 1 base and J 0 bases, with 9 bases left between them. The CDR3 has 15 amino acids.

This clonotype has just a few counts. The chain combines TRBV27 with TRBJ1-6, with no clear D. Germline lookup yields CDR1 MNHEY and CDR2 SMNVEV (reference sequence). The CDR3 covers 16 residues. V lost 4 bases and J 5 bases, leaving 15 bases between the germline ends. This chain's CDR3 is CASSSGGVRNNSPLHF. CDR3 DNA sequence: TGTGCCAGCAGTTCCGGCGGGGTAAGGAATAATTCACCCCTCCACTTT.

This clonotype appeared many times. This chain uses TRBV11-2 with TRBJ2-2, with D hard to call. The CDR3 runs 16 residues. With 5 bases removed from V and 4 bases from J, the gap between germline ends came to 17 bases. CDR1 and CDR2 from the germline V gene are SGHAT and FQNNGV. The CDR3 DNA follows: TGTGCCAGCAGCAAGAGTAGCCCAACACCCACCGGGGAGCTGTTTTTT. Protein sequence: CASSKSSPTPTGELFF.

At least ten counts were recorded for this clonotype. The chain carries TRBV6-4 and TRBJ2-3; D is possibly TRBD1 (6 bases). From germline, CDR1 is MRHNA and CDR2 SNTAGT. V dropped 0 bases and J dropped 9 bases, with 16 bases sitting between them. CDR3 length: 15 residues. The CDR3: CASSDSEGGVGTQYF. CDR3 nucleotide sequence: TGTGCCAGCAGTGACTCCGAAGGGGGAGTTGGCACGCAGTATTTT.

This clonotype was observed a few times. The rearrangement uses TRBV20-1 and TRBJ2-7, with 8 bases identical to TRBD1. CDR3 size: 17 residues. Per germline, CDR1 DFQATT and CDR2 SNEGSKA (reference sequence). V gave up 1 base and J gave up 0 bases; unmatched junction bases: 11. This chain's CDR3 is CSARGARTGKSSYEQYV. CDR3 nucleotide sequence: TGCAGTGCTAGAGGTGCCCGGACAGGGAAGAGCTCCTACGAGCAGTACGTC.

This clonotype came up many times. The chain uses TRBV15 and TRBJ2-3, with 11 bases identical to TRBD2. V lost 5 bases to trimming and J lost 6 bases; unmatched junction nucleotides: 10. Germline loops: CDR1 LNHNV, CDR2 YYDKDF (reference sequence). This CDR3 is 16 amino acids long. Here the CDR3 reads CATSPRTSGRPDTQYF. The CDR3 nucleotides read TGTGCCACCAGCCCAAGAACTAGCGGGAGACCTGATACGCAGTATTTT. Full variable domain (outside the CDR3, taken from reference TRBV15 and TRBJ2-3): DAMVIQNPRYQVTQFGKPVTLSCSQTLNHNVMYWYQQKSSQAPKLLFHYYDKDFNNEADTPDNFQSRRPNTSFCFLDIRSPGLGDTAMYLCATSPRTSGRPDTQYFGPGTRLTVL.

There are many counts of this clonotype. The genes are TRBV5-1 and TRBJ1-6; the match to TRBD1 covers 7 bases. CDR1 is SGHRS, CDR2 YFSETQ, per germline. The length of the CDR3 is 15 residues. V shed 0 bases, J shed 10 bases, and the junction held 7 bases outside the gene matches. As DNA, the CDR3 is TGCGCCAGCAGCTTGGCTGGCCAGGGGGAATCACCCCTCCACTTT. Protein product: CASSLAGQGESPLHF.

This clonotype was picked up many times. CDR3 DNA sequence: TGTGCCAGCAGCCAAGAAGAGCGGGGGGGCACAGATACGCAGTATTTT. Translating gives CASSQEERGGTDTQYF. J is TRBJ2-3 and V is TRBV3-1, with 9 nucleotides matching TRBD2. CDR3 length equals 16 residues. The junction had 2 bases not matched to a gene; V was cut back by 0 bases and J by 1 base. CDR1 is LGHDT and CDR2 is YNNKEL in the germline V gene (reference sequence).

Only a few counts were recorded for this clonotype. This rearrangement joins TRBV6-1 to TRBJ2-3; no clear D gene. The CDR3 is 14 residues long. V was cut by 6 bases and J by 5 bases, with 15 bases left in between. In germline, CDR1 is MNHNS, CDR2 SASEGT. CDR3 nucleotides: TGTGCCAGCAGGGCCCCCCCTCAGGAAGATACGCAGTATTTT. Amino acids: CASRAPPQEDTQYF.

Only a few counts were recorded for this clonotype. The chain combines TRBV28 with TRBJ2-1; 7 positions match TRBD2. Looked up from germline, CDR1 is MDHEN and CDR2 is SYDVKM. V gave up 7 bases and J gave up 9 bases; unmatched junction bases: 9. The CDR3 contains 13 residues. CDR3 sequence reads: CASNFRPGGEQFF. CDR3 nucleotide sequence: TGTGCCAGCAATTTTCGTCCGGGGGGTGAGCAGTTCTTC.

J is TRBJ2-1 and V is TRBV24-1; either TRBD1 or TRBD2 may supply D (5 bases each). Germline loops: CDR1 KGHDR, CDR2 SFDVKD. CDR3 length: 14 amino acids. Between the trimmed V and J ends, which lost 6 bases and 9 bases, there was a span of 17 bases. For the CDR3, the DNA is TGTGCCACCAGTCGAACCAGTGGGACCGGTGAGCAGTTCTTC. It specifies CATSRTSGTGEQFF.

CDR3 amino acids: CARGQGISEAFF. The CDR3 region has the DNA TGTGCCAGGGGACAGGGGATCTCTGAAGCTTTCTTT. The chain combines TRBV2 with TRBJ1-1, with TRBD1 identical over 10 bases. The CDR3 contains 12 residues. Germline CDR1 SNHLY, CDR2 FYNNEI. V lost 9 bases and J lost 6; bases outside the gene matches: 4.

This clonotype was seen many times. The rearrangement joins TRBV5-1 to TRBJ2-1; 10 bases are a match to TRBD2. CDR3 length equals 16 residues. Germline V lookup: CDR1 SGHRS, CDR2 YFSETQ. With V trimmed by 0 bases and J by 4 bases, 4 bases remained unmatched. CDR3 in DNA: TGCGCCAGCAGCTTGGCCTGGACTAGCGGATACAATGAGCAGTTCTTC. It codes for CASSLAWTSGYNEQFF.